This T cell receptor beta chain derives from a study of cytomegalovirus exposure and HLA in healthy donors. Looking at the study overall: Early released data had approximately 86 million unique TCRs, all coming from HLA-typed donors.

Study-wide points: Exclusion applied to some V segments, including TRBV6-2 and TRBV6-3, as they were indistinguishable.

Trimming removed 0 bases from V and 1 base from J; junction bases left unmatched: 0. This CDR3 contains 15 residues. Germline values: CDR1 MNHEY, CDR2 SVGAGI. In the PCR, 60 Vbeta and 13 Jbeta primers were used. Here immunoSEQ multiplex PCR was the method, and the copy in TCRdb shows in-frame clones only, minus some. Counted here are roughly 230,000 clones, about 77% occurring once; the ten biggest clones make up less than 0.6%. Details on this clone: What it binds is not known. In the same sample, other DNA sequences code for this CDR3.

The chain links TRBV6-5 to TRBJ2-3; TRBD2 aligns across 8 bases. The source is a boy between 10 and 17 years old in good health and CMV-seronegative. The specimen sequenced was PBMCs. The CDR3 sequence: CASSYSRGGTDTQYF. Here the CDR3 DNA reads TGTGCCAGCAGTTACTCGCGGGGGGGCACAGATACGCAGTATTTT.